This record concerns one T cell receptor (beta chain) sequence. The antigen remains unidentified. The CDR3 loop spans 14 amino acids. CDR1 is SGDLS, CDR2 YYNGEE, per germline. Trimming at V came to 3 bases and at J to 13 bases, leaving 8 bases not matched to a gene. The data were obtained in a study of tumor-infiltrating lymphocytes in localized non-small cell lung cancer. Looking at the study overall: Patients included smokers and never-smokers with various histologies, some sampled after neoadjuvant chemotherapy. From each patient, both tumor and uninvolved lung, non-adjacent to tumor, were sampled.

The table came from immunoSEQ multiplex PCR; TCRdb's copy has only in-frame clones and leaves some out. Here the sample spans tens of thousands of clones, approximately 85% being singletons. General study points: Recurrence-free survival showed no association with tumor T-cell fraction. IM1 and IM2 tumors showed no difference in T-cell fraction.

The source is a human donor with non-small cell lung cancer. Material for sequencing was lung tumor tissue. The chain joins TRBV9 to TRBJ2-1; 12 positions match TRBD2. The chain's CDR3 is CASSELAGGLSQFF. CDR3 bases: TGTGCCAGCAGCGAACTAGCGGGGGGCCTCTCACAGTTCTTC.